This is a list of T cell receptor beta chains from one sample in a study of lymphopenia after photon versus proton radiotherapy. The table came from immunoSEQ multiplex PCR; TCRdb's copy has only in-frame clones and leaves some out. This sample yields around 12,000 clones, of which about nine tenths are seen a single time; around 3.4% belongs to the top ten. The material was peripheral blood, obtained from a patient treated with photon-based radiotherapy. The receptors derive from a man between 60 and 70 years old with pancreatic cancer. CDR3s include the opening cysteine and the closing phenylalanine or tryptophan. D genes are given only for firm matches. Clone size is given for some rows only: seen once, a few or many times, or a class if the clone is expanded.

V gene: TRBV7-9
clone size: .
D gene: TRBD1
J gene: TRBJ2-3
CDR3 length: 14
CDR3 protein: CASSQGQYTDTQYF
CDR3 DNA: TGTGCCAGCAGCCAGGGACAGTACACAGATACGCAGTATTTT

V gene: TRBV5-4
clone size: .
D gene: .
J gene: TRBJ2-1
CDR3 length: 13
CDR3 protein: CASSFGEWNEQFF
CDR3 DNA: TGTGCCAGCAGCTTTGGGGAGTGGAATGAGCAGTTCTTC

V gene: TRBV6-5
clone size: .
D gene: TRBD1
J gene: TRBJ1-2
CDR3 length: 14
CDR3 protein: CASSRTGENYGYTF
CDR3 DNA: TGTGCCAGCAGTCGGACAGGGGAGAACTATGGCTACACCTTC

V gene: TRBV2
clone size: .
D gene: TRBD1
J gene: TRBJ1-5
CDR3 length: 16
CDR3 protein: CASTKDRDRVNQPQHF
CDR3 DNA: TGTGCCAGCACAAAAGACAGGGATAGGGTTAATCAGCCCCAGCATTTT

V gene: TRBV7-3
clone size: .
D gene: TRBD2
J gene: TRBJ2-3
CDR3 length: 12
CDR3 protein: CASSLSGRAQYF
CDR3 DNA: TGTGCCAGCAGCCTTAGCGGGCGCGCGCAGTATTTT

V gene: TRBV5-6
clone size: .
D gene: .
J gene: TRBJ1-1
CDR3 length: 13
CDR3 protein: CAMREGFNTEAFF
CDR3 DNA: TGTGCCATGAGGGAGGGATTCAACACTGAAGCTTTCTTT

V gene: TRBV6-1
clone size: few
D gene: .
J gene: TRBJ1-1
CDR3 length: 13
CDR3 protein: CASSVLTGLEAFF
CDR3 DNA: TGTGCCAGCAGTGTACTAACAGGACTTGAAGCTTTCTTT

V gene: TRBV11-3
clone size: .
D gene: TRBD2
J gene: TRBJ2-1
CDR3 length: 15
CDR3 protein: CASSLHSGGGVEQFF
CDR3 DNA: TGTGCCAGCAGCTTACATAGCGGGGGCGGAGTTGAGCAGTTCTTC

V gene: TRBV11-2
clone size: .
D gene: .
J gene: TRBJ2-2
CDR3 length: 15
CDR3 protein: CASSLFARVTGELFF
CDR3 DNA: TGTGCCAGCAGCTTATTTGCACGGGTCACCGGGGAGCTGTTTTTT

V gene: TRBV5-1
clone size: .
D gene: .
J gene: TRBJ2-5
CDR3 length: 12
CDR3 protein: CASRLEGETQYF
CDR3 DNA: TGCGCCAGCAGGCTTGAAGGGGAGACCCAGTACTTC

V gene: TRBV5-4
clone size: .
D gene: .
J gene: TRBJ2-3
CDR3 length: 16
CDR3 protein: CASSLALADSTDTQYF
CDR3 DNA: TGTGCCAGCAGCTTGGCTTTAGCGGATAGCACAGATACGCAGTATTTT

V gene: TRBV29-1
clone size: .
D gene: TRBD1
J gene: TRBJ1-6
CDR3 length: 14
CDR3 protein: CSVGGTGGDSPLHF
CDR3 DNA: TGCAGCGTTGGCGGGACAGGGGGCGATTCACCCCTCCACTTT

V gene: TRBV5-1
clone size: .
D gene: .
J gene: TRBJ2-3
CDR3 length: 14
CDR3 protein: CASSLGQTSDTQYF
CDR3 DNA: TGCGCCAGCAGCTTGGGACAGACCTCAGATACGCAGTATTTT

V gene: TRBV7-2
clone size: .
D gene: .
J gene: TRBJ2-7
CDR3 length: 12
CDR3 protein: CASSLRYNEQYF
CDR3 DNA: TGTGCCAGCAGCCTCCGCTATAACGAGCAGTACTTC

V gene: TRBV7-2
clone size: .
D gene: .
J gene: TRBJ2-1
CDR3 length: 13
CDR3 protein: CASSSQAYNEQFF
CDR3 DNA: TGTGCCAGCAGCTCTCAGGCCTACAATGAGCAGTTCTTC

V gene: TRBV4-3
clone size: .
D gene: TRBD2
J gene: TRBJ2-1
CDR3 length: 16
CDR3 protein: CASSQDRLAGGPVTFF
CDR3 DNA: TGCGCCAGCAGCCAAGATCGACTAGCGGGGGGCCCGGTGACGTTCTTC

V gene: TRBV27
clone size: .
D gene: .
J gene: TRBJ2-2
CDR3 length: 15
CDR3 protein: CASSSFGSNTGELFF
CDR3 DNA: TGTGCCAGCAGTTCATTCGGCAGTAACACCGGGGAGCTGTTTTTT

V gene: TRBV5-6
clone size: .
D gene: .
J gene: TRBJ1-2
CDR3 length: 14
CDR3 protein: CASSLGDGSFGYTF
CDR3 DNA: TGTGCCAGCAGCTTGGGGGACGGGAGTTTCGGCTACACCTTC

V gene: TRBV19
clone size: .
D gene: .
J gene: TRBJ2-7
CDR3 length: 15
CDR3 protein: CASSARLVANYEQYF
CDR3 DNA: TGTGCCAGTAGTGCCCGACTAGTAGCTAACTACGAGCAGTACTTC

V gene: TRBV19
clone size: few
D gene: .
J gene: TRBJ1-2
CDR3 length: 14
CDR3 protein: CASSSTSGTAGYTF
CDR3 DNA: TGTGCCAGTAGTTCCACCTCAGGGACCGCTGGCTACACCTTC

V gene: TRBV2
clone size: .
D gene: .
J gene: TRBJ2-1
CDR3 length: 13
CDR3 protein: CASSASMGNEQFF
CDR3 DNA: TGTGCCAGCAGTGCGAGCATGGGGAATGAGCAGTTCTTC